This T cell receptor (beta chain) was sequenced for a study of blood T cells in healthy people across ages. Overall study results and limits: A conclusive naive versus antigen-experienced comparison was prevented by the unsorted PBMCs.

With regard to this clonotype: Its antigen is as yet unknown.

The CDR3 runs 15 residues. V lost 8 bases to trimming and J lost 5 bases; unmatched junction nucleotides: 11. CDR1 is SGHTA, CDR2 FQGNSA, per germline. A second PCR of 7 to 11 cycles used a sample-barcoded 5' primer and a J-beta primer mix. TCRdb reanalysed the 5' RACE reads using MiXCR and keeps one entry per CDR3 protein. The repertoire consists of about 780,000 distinct CDR3 sequences, with more than 35% occurring once and the leading ten covering about a sixth. This TCR was sampled from a man older than 75 in good health. The chain uses TRBV7-2 and TRBJ2-3, with 9 bases aligning to TRBD2. Sequencing was carried out using blood. The CDR3 coding sequence is TGTGCCAGCGGCCCCAGCGGGGGGCTGGGAGATACGCAGTATTTT. Amino acids: CASGPSGGLGDTQYF. The whole variable domain, filled in from reference TRBV7-2 and TRBJ2-3, reads GAGVSQSPSNKVTEKGKDVELRCDPISGHTALYWYRQSLGQGLEFLIYFQGNSAPDKSGLPSDRFSAERTGGSVSTLTIQRTQQEDSAVYLCASGPSGGLGDTQYFGPGTRLTVL.